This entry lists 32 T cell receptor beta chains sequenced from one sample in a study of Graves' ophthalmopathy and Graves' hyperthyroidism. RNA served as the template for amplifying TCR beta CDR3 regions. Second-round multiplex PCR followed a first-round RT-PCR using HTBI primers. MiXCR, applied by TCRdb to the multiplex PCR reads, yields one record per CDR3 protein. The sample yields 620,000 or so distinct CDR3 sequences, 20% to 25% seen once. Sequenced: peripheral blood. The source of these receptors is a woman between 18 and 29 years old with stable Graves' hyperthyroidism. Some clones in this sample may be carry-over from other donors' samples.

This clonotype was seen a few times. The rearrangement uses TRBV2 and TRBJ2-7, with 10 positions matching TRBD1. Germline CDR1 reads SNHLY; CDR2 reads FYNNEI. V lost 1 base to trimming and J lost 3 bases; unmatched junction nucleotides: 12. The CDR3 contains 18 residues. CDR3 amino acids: CASSEVGTGVPIDYEQYF. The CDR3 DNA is TGTGCCAGCAGTGAAGTTGGGACAGGGGTTCCTATTGACTACGAGCAGTACTTC.

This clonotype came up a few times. The CDR3 is CSAKRLDRANTEAFF. For the CDR3, the DNA is TGCAGTGCTAAAAGGCTAGACAGGGCCAACACTGAAGCTTTCTTT. The V and J genes are TRBV20-1 and TRBJ1-1; 7 bases line up with TRBD1. The germline V gene has CDR1 DFQATT and CDR2 SNEGSKA (reference sequence). The J segment lost 2 bases and the V segment lost 4 bases, leaving 10 bases of the junction unmatched. The CDR3 sequence is 15 residues long.

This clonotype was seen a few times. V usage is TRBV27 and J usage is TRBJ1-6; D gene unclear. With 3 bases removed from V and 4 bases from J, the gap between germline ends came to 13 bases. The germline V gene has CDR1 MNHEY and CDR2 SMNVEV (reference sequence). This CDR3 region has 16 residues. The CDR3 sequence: CASSLAGPGYNSPLHF. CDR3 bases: TGTGCCAGCAGTTTGGCCGGCCCGGGGTATAATTCACCCCTCCACTTT.

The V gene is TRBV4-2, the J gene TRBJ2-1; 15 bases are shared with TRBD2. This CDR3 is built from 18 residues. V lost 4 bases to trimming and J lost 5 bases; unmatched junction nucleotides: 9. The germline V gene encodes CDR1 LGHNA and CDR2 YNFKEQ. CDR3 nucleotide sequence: TGTGCCAGCAGCCTCGGGACTAGCGGGAGGAATGGGAACAATGAGCAGTTCTTC. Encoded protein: CASSLGTSGRNGNNEQFF.

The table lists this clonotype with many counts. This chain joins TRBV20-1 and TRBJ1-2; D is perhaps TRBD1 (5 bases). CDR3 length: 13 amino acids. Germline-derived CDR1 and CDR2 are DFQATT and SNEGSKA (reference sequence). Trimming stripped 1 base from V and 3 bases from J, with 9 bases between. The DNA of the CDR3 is TGCAGTGCTAGAGGTCAGGGCCACTATGGCTACACCTTC. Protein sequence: CSARGQGHYGYTF.

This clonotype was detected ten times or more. DNA of the CDR3: TGTGCCAGCACCTCAACAGGGGGTTCGACCTACGAGCAGTACTTC. This gives the protein CASTSTGGSTYEQYF. This chain connects TRBV6-2 or TRBV6-3 to TRBJ2-7; TRBD1 matches 8 bases. Germline values: CDR1 MNHEY, CDR2 SVGEGT. The V segment lost 7 bases and the J segment 2 bases; nucleotides outside the gene matches: 10. The CDR3 runs 15 residues.

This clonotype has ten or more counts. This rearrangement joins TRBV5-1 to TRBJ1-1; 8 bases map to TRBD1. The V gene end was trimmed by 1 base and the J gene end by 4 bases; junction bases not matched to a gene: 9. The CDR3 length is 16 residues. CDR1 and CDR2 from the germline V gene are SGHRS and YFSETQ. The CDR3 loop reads CASSLHGQGLGTEAFF. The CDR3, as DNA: TGCGCCAGCAGCTTGCACGGACAGGGTCTGGGCACTGAAGCTTTCTTT. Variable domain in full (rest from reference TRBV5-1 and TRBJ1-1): KAGVTQTPRYLIKTRGQQVTLSCSPISGHRSVSWYQQTPGQGLQFLFEYFSETQRNKGNFPGRFSGRQFSNSRSEMNVSTLELGDSALYLCASSLHGQGLGTEAFFGQGTRLTVV.

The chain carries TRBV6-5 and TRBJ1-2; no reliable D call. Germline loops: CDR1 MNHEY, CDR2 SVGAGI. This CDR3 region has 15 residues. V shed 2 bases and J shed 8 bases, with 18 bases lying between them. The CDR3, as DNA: TGTGCCAGCAGTTACGGTTCGGCCCAGCCGGCGGGCTACACCTTC. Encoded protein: CASSYGSAQPAGYTF.

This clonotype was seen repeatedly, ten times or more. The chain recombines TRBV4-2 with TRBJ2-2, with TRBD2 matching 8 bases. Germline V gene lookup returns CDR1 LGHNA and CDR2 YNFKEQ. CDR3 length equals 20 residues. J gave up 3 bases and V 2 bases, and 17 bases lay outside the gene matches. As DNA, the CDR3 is TGTGCCAGCAGCCAATTGGGAGTAGCGGGATTGTACGGGTACACCGGGGAGCTGTTTTTT. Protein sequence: CASSQLGVAGLYGYTGELFF.

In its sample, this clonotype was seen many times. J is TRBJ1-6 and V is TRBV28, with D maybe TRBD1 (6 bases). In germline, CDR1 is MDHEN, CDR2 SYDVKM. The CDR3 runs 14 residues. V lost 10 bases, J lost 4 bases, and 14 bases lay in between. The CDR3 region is CATPDRTYNSPLHF. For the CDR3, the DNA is TGTGCCACCCCCGACAGGACTTATAATTCACCCCTCCACTTT.

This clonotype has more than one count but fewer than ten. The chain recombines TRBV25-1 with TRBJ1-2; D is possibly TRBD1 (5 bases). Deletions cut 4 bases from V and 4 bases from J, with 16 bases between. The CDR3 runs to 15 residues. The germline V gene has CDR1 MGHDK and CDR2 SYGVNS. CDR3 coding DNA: TGTGCCAGCAGTGGGGGCGGGGGGTTGGCCTATGGCTACACCTTC. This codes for CASSGGGGLAYGYTF.

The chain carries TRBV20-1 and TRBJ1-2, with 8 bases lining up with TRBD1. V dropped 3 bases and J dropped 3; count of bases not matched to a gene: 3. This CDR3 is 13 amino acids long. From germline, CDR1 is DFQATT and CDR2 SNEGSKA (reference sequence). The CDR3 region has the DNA TGCAGTGCTAGGACAGGGGAGTACTATGGCTACACCTTC. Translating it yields CSARTGEYYGYTF.

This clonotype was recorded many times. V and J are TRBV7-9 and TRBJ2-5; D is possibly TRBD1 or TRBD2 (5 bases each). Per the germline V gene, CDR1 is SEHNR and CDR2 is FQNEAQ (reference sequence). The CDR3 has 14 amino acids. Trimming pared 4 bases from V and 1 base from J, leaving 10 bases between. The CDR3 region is CASSSTGAQETQYF. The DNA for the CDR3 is TGTGCCAGCAGCTCAACCGGGGCCCAAGAGACCCAGTACTTC.

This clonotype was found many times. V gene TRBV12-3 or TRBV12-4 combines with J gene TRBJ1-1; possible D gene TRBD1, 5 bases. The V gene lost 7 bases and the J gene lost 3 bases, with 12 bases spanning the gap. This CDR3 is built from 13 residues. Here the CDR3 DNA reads TGTGCCAGCACTCCCGGGGGTTACACTGAAGCTTTCTTT. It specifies CASTPGGYTEAFF.

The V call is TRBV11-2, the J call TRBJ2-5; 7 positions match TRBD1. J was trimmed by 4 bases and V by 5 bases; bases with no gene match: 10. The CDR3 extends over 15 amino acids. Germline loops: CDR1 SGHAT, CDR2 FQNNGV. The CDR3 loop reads CASSRSGQAGETQYF. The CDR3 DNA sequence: TGTGCCAGCAGCCGATCTGGACAGGCAGGAGAGACCCAGTACTTC.

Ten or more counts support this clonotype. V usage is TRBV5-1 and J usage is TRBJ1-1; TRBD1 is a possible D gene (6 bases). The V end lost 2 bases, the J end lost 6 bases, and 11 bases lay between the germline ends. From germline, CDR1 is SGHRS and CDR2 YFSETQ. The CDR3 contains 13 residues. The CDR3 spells CASSLPQGSEAFF. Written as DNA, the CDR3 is TGCGCCAGCAGCTTACCGCAGGGGTCTGAAGCTTTCTTT.

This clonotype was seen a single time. The CDR3 region is CASSLAGTGRAAFF. CDR3 sequence (DNA): TGTGCCAGCAGCTTAGCAGGGACAGGGCGTGCAGCTTTCTTT. V gene TRBV11-3 combines with J gene TRBJ1-1, with 9 bases that match TRBD1. Unmatched junction bases numbered 7, after V lost 1 base and J lost 10 bases. From germline, CDR1 is SGHNT and CDR2 YENEEA. The CDR3 is made up of 14 amino acids.

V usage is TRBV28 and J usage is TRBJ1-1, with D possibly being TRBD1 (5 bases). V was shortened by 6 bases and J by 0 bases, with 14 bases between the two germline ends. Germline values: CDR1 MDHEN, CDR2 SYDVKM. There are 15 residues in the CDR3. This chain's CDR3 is CASRGPRGMNTEAFF. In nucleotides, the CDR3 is TGTGCCAGCAGGGGGCCGCGGGGCATGAACACTGAAGCTTTCTTT. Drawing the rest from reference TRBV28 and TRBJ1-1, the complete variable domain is DVKVTQSSRYLVKRTGEKVFLECVQDMDHENMFWYRQDPGLGLRLIYFSYDVKMKEKGDIPEGYSVSREKKERFSLILESASTNQTSMYLCASRGPRGMNTEAFFGQGTRLTVV.

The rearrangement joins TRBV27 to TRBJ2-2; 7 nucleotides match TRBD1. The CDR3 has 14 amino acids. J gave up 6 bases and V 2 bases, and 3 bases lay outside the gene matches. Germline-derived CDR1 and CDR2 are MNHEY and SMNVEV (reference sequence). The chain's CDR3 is CASSLIGQAGELFF. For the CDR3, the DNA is TGTGCCAGCAGTTTAATCGGACAGGCCGGGGAGCTGTTTTTT.

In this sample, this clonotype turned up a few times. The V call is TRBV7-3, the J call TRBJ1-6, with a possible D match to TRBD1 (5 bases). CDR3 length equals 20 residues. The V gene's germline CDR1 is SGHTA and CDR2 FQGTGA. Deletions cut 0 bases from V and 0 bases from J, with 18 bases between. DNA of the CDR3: TGTGCCAGCAGCTTAACCCCCGTTGATACAGGCAGCTCCTATAATTCACCCCTCCACTTT. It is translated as CASSLTPVDTGSSYNSPLHF.

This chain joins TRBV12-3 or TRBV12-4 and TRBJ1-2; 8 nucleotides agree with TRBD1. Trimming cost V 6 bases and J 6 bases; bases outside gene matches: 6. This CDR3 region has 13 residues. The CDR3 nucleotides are TGTGCCAGCAGCCCGACAGGGGTAAATGGCTACACCTTC. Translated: CASSPTGVNGYTF.

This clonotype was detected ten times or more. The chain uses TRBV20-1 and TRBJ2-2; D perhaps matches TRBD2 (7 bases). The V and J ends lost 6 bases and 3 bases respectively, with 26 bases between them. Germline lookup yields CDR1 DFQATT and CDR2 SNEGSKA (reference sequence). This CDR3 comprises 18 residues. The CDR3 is CSAPCGGEPGHYTGELFF. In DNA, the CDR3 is TGCAGTGCCCCCTGTGGGGGGGAACCGGGACATTACACCGGGGAGCTGTTTTTT.

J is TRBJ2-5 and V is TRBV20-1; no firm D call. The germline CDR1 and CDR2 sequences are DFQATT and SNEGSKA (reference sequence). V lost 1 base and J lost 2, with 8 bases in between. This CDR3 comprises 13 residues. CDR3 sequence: CSARVNNQETQYF. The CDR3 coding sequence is TGCAGTGCTAGAGTTAACAATCAAGAGACCCAGTACTTC.

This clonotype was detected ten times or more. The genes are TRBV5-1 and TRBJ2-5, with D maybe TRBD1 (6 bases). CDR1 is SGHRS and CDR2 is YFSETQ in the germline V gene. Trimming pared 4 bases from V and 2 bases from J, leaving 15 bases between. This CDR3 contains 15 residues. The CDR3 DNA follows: TGCGCCAGCAGCCCGGGATGGGGGCAACAAGAGACCCAGTACTTC. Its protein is CASSPGWGQQETQYF.

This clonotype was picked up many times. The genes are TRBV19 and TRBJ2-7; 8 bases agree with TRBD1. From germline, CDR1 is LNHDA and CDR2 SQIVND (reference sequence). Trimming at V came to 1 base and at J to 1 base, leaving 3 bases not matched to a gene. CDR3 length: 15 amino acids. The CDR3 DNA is TGTGCCAGTAGTATAGCCGACAGGGGTTCCTACGAGCAGTACTTC. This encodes CASSIADRGSYEQYF.

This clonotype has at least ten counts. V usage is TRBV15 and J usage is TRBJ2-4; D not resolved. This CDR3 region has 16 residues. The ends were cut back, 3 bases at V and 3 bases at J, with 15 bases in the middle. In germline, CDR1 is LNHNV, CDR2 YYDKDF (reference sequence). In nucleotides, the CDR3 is TGTGCCACCAGCAGTTCCGGAGTGACGGGCAAAAACATTCAGTACTTC. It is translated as CATSSSGVTGKNIQYF.

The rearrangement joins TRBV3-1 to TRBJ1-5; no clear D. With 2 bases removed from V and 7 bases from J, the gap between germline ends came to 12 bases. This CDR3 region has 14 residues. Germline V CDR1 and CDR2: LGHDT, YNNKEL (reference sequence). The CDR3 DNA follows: TGTGCCAGCAGCCAATCCGGGCAGCTCCAGCCCCAGCATTTT. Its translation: CASSQSGQLQPQHF.

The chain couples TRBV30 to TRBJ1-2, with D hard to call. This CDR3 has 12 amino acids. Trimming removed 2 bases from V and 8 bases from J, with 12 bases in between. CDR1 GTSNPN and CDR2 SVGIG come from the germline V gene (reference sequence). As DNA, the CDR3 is TGTGCCTGGAGTTCGGGCCCGAGGGGCTACACCTTC. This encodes CAWSSGPRGYTF. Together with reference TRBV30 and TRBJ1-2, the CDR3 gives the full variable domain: SQTIHQWPATLVQPVGSPLSLECTVEGTSNPNLYWYRQAAGRGLQLLFYSVGIGQISSEVPQNLSASRPQDRQFILSSKKLLLSDSGFYLCAWSSGPRGYTFGSGTRLTVV.

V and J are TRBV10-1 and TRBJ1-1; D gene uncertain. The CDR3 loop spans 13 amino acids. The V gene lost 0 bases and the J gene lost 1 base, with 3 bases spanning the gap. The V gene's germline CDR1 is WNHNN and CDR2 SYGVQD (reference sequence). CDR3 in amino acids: CASSESPNTEAFF. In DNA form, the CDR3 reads TGCGCCAGCAGTGAGTCTCCGAACACTGAAGCTTTCTTT.

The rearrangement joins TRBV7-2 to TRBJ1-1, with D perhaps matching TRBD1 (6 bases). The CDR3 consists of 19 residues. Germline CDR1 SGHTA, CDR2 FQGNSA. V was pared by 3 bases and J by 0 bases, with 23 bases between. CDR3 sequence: CASSLGAGRQSTMNTEAFF. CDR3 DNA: TGTGCCAGCAGCTTGGGGGCAGGGAGGCAGAGCACCATGAACACTGAAGCTTTCTTT.

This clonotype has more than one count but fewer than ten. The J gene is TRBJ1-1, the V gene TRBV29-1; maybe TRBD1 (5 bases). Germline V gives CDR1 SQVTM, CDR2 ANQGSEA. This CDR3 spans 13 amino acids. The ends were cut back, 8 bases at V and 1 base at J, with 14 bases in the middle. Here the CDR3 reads CSIIDGGNTEAFF. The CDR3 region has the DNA TGCAGCATAATTGACGGGGGGAACACTGAAGCTTTCTTT.

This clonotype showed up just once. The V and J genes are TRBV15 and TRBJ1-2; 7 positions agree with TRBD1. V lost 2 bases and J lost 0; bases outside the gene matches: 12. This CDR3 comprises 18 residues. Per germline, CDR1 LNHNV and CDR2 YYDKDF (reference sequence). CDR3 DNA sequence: TGTGCCACCAGCAGATCTTCAGACAGGGCCCCTCCTAACTATGGCTACACCTTC. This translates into CATSRSSDRAPPNYGYTF. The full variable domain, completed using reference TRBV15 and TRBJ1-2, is DAMVIQNPRYQVTQFGKPVTLSCSQTLNHNVMYWYQQKSSQAPKLLFHYYDKDFNNEADTPDNFQSRRPNTSFCFLDIRSPGLGDTAMYLCATSRSSDRAPPNYGYTFGSGTRLTVV.